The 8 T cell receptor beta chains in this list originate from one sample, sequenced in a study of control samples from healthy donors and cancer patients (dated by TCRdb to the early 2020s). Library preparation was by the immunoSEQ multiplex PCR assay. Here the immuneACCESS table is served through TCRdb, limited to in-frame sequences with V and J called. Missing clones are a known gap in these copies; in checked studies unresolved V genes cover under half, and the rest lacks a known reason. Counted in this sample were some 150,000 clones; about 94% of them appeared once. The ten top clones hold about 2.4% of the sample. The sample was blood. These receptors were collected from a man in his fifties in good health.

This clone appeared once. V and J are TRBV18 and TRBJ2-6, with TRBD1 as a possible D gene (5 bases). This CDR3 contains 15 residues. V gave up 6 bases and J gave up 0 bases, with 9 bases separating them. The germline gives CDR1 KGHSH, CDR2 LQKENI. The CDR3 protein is CASSPDISGANVLTF. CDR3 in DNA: TGTGCCAGCTCTCCGGACATCTCTGGGGCCAACGTCCTGACTTTC.

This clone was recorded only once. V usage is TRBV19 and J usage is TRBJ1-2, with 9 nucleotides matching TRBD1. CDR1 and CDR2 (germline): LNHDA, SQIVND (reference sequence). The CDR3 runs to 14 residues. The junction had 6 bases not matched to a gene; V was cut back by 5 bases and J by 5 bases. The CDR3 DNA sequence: TGTGCCAGTAGTGCCGACAGGGGGAGGTATGGCTACACCTTC. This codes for CASSADRGRYGYTF.

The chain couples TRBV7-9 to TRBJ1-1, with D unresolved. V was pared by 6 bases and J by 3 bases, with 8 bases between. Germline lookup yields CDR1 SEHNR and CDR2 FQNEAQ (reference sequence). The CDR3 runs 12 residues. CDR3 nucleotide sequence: TGTGCCAGCAGTCTAAGGTACACTGAAGCTTTCTTT. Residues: CASSLRYTEAFF.

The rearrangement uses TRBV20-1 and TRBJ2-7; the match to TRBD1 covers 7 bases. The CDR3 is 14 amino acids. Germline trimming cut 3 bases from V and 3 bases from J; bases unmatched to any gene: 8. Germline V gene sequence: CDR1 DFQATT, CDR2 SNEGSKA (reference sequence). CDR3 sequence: CSASSDRTYYEQYF. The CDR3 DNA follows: TGCAGTGCTAGTTCGGACAGGACGTACTACGAGCAGTACTTC.

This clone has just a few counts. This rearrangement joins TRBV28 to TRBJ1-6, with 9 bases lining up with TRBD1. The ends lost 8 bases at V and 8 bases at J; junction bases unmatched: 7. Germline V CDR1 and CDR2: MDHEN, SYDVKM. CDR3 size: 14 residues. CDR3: CASAGTGYDSPLHF. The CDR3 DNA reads TGTGCCAGCGCCGGGACAGGGTATGATTCACCCCTCCACTTT. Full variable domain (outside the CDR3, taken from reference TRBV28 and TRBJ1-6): DVKVTQSSRYLVKRTGEKVFLECVQDMDHENMFWYRQDPGLGLRLIYFSYDVKMKEKGDIPEGYSVSREKKERFSLILESASTNQTSMYLCASAGTGYDSPLHFGNGTRLTVT.

CDR3 region: CAIRDSRTKEQYF. The DNA for the CDR3 is TGTGCCATTCGGGACTCCCGCACTAAAGAGCAGTACTTC. The chain is built from TRBV28 and TRBJ2-7; TRBD2 might be the D (6 bases). V lost 10 bases, J lost 7 bases, and 20 bases lay in between. The CDR3 has 13 amino acids. Germline V lookup: CDR1 MDHEN, CDR2 SYDVKM.

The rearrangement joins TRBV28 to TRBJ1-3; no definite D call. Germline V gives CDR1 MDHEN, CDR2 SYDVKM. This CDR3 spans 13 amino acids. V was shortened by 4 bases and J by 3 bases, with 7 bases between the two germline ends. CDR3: CASSSPVGNTIYF. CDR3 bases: TGTGCCAGCAGTTCCCCCGTTGGAAACACCATATATTTT.

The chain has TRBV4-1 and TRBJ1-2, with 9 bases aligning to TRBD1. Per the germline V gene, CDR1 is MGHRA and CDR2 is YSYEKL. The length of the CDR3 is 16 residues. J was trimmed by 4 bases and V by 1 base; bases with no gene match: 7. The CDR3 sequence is CASSQASRDRVYGYTF. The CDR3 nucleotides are TGCGCCAGCAGCCAAGCCTCTCGGGACAGGGTCTATGGCTACACCTTC.